A single sample is the source of the 8 T cell receptor beta chains below, sequenced in a study of blood T cell repertoires in COVID-19. Only in-frame clones appear in the TCRdb table, and some are missing; sequencing was by immunoSEQ multiplex PCR. The sample lists some 250,000 clones; roughly nine tenths were seen once. Sample: peripheral blood. The origin of the receptors is a man aged 55 to 70 with acute or convalescent COVID-19.

This chain connects TRBV19 to TRBJ1-3, with D unclear. This CDR3 has 14 amino acids. Per the germline V gene, CDR1 is LNHDA and CDR2 is SQIVND (reference sequence). V was shortened by 4 bases and J by 0 bases, with 7 bases between the two germline ends. The CDR3 nucleotides read TGTGCCAGTAGTACGGGGTCCTCTGGAAACACCATATATTTT. It is translated as CASSTGSSGNTIYF. Filled out from reference TRBV19 and TRBJ1-3, the complete variable domain reads DGGITQSPKYLFRKEGQNVTLSCEQNLNHDAMYWYRQDPGQGLRLIYYSQIVNDFQKGDIAEGYSVSREKKESFPLTVTSAQKNPTAFYLCASSTGSSGNTIYFGEGSWLTVV.

The chain has TRBV10-3 and TRBJ2-3; 8 bases line up with TRBD2. The germline gives CDR1 ENHRY, CDR2 SYGVKD. There are 18 residues in the CDR3. With 6 bases clipped from V and 0 bases from J, the junction kept 14 bases outside the gene matches. CDR3 residues: CAISLGGSGLVSTDTQYF. CDR3 bases: TGTGCCATCAGCCTAGGGGGTTCGGGACTAGTGAGCACAGATACGCAGTATTTT.

V usage is TRBV4-2 and J usage is TRBJ1-5; the D gene is possibly TRBD1 (6 bases). The V gene's germline CDR1 is LGHNA and CDR2 YNFKEQ. The CDR3 contains 18 residues. Between the trimmed V and J ends, which lost 0 bases and 1 base, there was a span of 16 bases. CDR3 region: CASSQDLLGTTSNQPQHF. The CDR3 DNA is TGTGCCAGCAGCCAAGACCTCCTGGGGACAACCAGCAATCAGCCCCAGCATTTT.

The rearrangement joins TRBV6-5 to TRBJ2-1, with 8 bases aligning to TRBD1. Germline CDR1 reads MNHEY; CDR2 reads SVGAGI. This CDR3 has 12 amino acids. Trimming at V came to 6 bases and at J to 9 bases, leaving 4 bases not matched to a gene. Here the CDR3 DNA reads TGTGCCAGCAGCCTTGACAGGGGTGAGCAGTTCTTC. Its protein product is CASSLDRGEQFF.

This chain connects TRBV29-1 to TRBJ2-3; 13 bases are shared with TRBD2. V lost 4 bases and J lost 4; bases outside the gene matches: 5. Germline assignment: CDR1 SQVTM and CDR2 ANQGSEA. CDR3 size: 15 residues. The CDR3 DNA reads TGCAGCGTTGGGGGACTAGCGGGAAACCCAGATACGCAGTATTTT. It is translated as CSVGGLAGNPDTQYF.

The CDR3: CASSRTSGGESEQFF. CDR3 in DNA: TGTGCCAGCAGCCGGACTAGCGGAGGCGAGAGTGAGCAGTTCTTC. This rearrangement joins TRBV6-5 to TRBJ2-1; 10 positions agree with TRBD2. The CDR3 is 15 amino acids. Germline CDR1 is MNHEY and CDR2 is SVGAGI. V lost 6 bases, J lost 9 bases, and 11 bases stayed unmatched.

The chain joins TRBV11-2 to TRBJ2-7; tentatively, D is TRBD1 (5 bases). The germline V and J ends were trimmed by 4 bases and 0 bases, with 13 bases remaining between them. This CDR3 is built from 15 residues. Germline V lookup: CDR1 SGHAT, CDR2 FQNNGV. Written as DNA, the CDR3 is TGTGCCAGCAGCTCCCCGATGACAGTCTCCTACGAGCAGTACTTC. Its translation: CASSSPMTVSYEQYF.

This clone was detected a few times. V usage is TRBV6-5 and J usage is TRBJ1-2; TRBD1 might be the D (6 bases). The CDR3 has 15 amino acids. Germline CDR1 is MNHEY and CDR2 is SVGAGI. Between the trimmed V and J ends, which lost 4 bases and 3 bases, there was a span of 15 bases. Here the CDR3 reads CASSSGASGDYGYTF. The CDR3 DNA follows: TGTGCCAGCAGTTCAGGGGCCTCAGGGGACTATGGCTACACCTTC.